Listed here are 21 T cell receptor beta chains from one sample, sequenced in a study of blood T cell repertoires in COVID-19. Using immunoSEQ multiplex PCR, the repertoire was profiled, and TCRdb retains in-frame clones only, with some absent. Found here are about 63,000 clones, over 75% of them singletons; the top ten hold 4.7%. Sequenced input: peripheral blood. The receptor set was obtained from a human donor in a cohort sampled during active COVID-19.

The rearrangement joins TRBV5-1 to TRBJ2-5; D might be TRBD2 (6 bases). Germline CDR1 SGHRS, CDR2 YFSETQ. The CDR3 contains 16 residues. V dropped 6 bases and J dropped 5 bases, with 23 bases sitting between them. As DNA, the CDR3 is TGCGCCAGCACACACGAAGTACCGGGCCGGGGGGAGACCCAGTACTTC. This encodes CASTHEVPGRGETQYF.

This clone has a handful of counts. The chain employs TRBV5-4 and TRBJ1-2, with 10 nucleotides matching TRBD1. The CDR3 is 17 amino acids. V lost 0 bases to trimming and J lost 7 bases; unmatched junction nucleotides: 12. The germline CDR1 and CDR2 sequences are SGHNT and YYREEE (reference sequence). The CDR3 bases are TGTGCCAGCAGCTTGGCCGGGACAGGGGCTGCCATGGGTGGCTACACCTTC. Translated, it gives CASSLAGTGAAMGGYTF.

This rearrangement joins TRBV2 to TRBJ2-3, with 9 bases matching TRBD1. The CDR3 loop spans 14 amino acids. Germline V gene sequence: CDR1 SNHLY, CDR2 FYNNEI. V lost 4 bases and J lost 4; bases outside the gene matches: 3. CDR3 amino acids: CASSGQGGADTQYF. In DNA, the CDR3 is TGTGCCAGCAGTGGACAGGGGGGGGCAGATACGCAGTATTTT.

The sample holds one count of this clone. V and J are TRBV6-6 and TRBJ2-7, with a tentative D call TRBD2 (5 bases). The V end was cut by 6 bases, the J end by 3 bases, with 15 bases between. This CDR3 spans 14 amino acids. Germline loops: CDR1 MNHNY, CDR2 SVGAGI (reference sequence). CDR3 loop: CASRNRREGYEQYF. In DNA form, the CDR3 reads TGTGCCAGCAGGAATCGCAGAGAGGGCTACGAGCAGTACTTC.

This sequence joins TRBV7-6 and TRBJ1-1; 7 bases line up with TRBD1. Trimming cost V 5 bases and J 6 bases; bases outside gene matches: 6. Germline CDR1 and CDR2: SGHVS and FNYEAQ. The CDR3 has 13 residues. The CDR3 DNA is TGTGCCAGCAGCGCCCGACAGGGTGCTGAAGCTTTCTTT. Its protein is CASSARQGAEAFF.

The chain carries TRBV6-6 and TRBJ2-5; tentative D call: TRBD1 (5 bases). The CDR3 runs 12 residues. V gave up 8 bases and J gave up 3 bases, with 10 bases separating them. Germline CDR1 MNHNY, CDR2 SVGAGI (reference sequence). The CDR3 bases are TGTGCCAGCTATGCAGGGAAAGAGACCCAGTACTTC. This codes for CASYAGKETQYF.

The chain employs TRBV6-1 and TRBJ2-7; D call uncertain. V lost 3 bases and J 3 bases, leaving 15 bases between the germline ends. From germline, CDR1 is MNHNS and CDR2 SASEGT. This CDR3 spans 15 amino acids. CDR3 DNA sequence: TGTGCCAGCAGTGAGGGCAGCAGATCTTTCTACGAGCAGTACTTC. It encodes CASSEGSRSFYEQYF.

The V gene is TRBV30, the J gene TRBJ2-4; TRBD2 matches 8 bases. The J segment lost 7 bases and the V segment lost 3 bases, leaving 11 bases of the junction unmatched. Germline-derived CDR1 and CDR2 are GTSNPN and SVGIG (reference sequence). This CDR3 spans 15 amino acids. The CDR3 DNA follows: TGTGCCTGGAGCGGAATCAGCGGGAGATTGAACATTCAGTACTTC. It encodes CAWSGISGRLNIQYF.

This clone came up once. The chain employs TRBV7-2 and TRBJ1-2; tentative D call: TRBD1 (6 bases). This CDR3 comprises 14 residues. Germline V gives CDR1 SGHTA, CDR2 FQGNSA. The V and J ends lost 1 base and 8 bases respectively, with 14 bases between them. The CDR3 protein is CASSLDSGQGGYTF. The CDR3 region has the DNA TGTGCCAGCAGCTTAGACTCAGGGCAGGGGGGCTACACCTTC.

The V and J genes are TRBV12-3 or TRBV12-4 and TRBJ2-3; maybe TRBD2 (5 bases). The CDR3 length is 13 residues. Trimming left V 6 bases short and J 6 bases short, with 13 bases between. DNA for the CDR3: TGTGCCAGCAGAATACTAGGGCGGGATACGCAGTATTTT. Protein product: CASRILGRDTQYF.

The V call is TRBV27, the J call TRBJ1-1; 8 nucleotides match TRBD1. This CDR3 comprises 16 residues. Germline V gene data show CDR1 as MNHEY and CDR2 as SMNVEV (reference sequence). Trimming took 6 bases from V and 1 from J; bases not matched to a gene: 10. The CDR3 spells CASSTYPGTGNTEAFF. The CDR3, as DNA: TGTGCCAGCAGCACATACCCCGGGACAGGGAACACTGAAGCTTTCTTT.

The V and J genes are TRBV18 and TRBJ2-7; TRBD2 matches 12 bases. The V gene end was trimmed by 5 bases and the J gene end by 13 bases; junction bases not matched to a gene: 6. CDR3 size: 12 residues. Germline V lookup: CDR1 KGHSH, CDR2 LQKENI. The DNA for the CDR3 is TGTGCCAGCTCAGTGACTAGCGGGAGAAGCTACTTC. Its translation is CASSVTSGRSYF.

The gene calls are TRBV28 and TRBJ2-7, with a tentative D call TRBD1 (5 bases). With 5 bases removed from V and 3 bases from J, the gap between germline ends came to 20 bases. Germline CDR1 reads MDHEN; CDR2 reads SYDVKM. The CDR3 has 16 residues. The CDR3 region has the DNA TGTGCCAGCAGTCCTTCGGCTGGGGCGGTAGGCTACGAGCAGTACTTC. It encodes CASSPSAGAVGYEQYF.

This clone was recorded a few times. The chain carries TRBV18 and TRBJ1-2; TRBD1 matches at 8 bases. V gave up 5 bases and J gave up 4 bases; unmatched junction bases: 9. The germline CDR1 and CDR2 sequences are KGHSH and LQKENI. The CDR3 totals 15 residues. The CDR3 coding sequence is TGTGCCAGCTCATCCTCGGACAGGGTGGGCTATGGCTACACCTTC. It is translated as CASSSSDRVGYGYTF.

DNA for the CDR3: TGTGCCAGCAGCGGGACAGGGGTCTCTCGAGCTTTCTTT. Protein product: CASSGTGVSRAFF. The chain combines TRBV12-3 or TRBV12-4 with TRBJ1-1; 10 bases are a match to TRBD1. The junction had 8 bases not matched to a gene; V was cut back by 6 bases and J by 10 bases. The CDR3 totals 13 residues.

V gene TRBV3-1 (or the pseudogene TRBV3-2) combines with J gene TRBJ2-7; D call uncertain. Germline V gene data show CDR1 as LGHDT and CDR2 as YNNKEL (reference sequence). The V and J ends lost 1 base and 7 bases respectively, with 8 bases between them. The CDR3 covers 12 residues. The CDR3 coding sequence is TGTGCCAGCAGCCAAGCATCGGTAGAGCAGTACTTC. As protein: CASSQASVEQYF.

The CDR3 bases are TGCGCCAGCCAAAAACTAGCGGATGCCTACGAGCAGTACTTC. Amino acid sequence: CASQKLADAYEQYF. J is TRBJ2-7 and V is TRBV5-1, with 8 positions matching TRBD2. The CDR3 is 14 residues long. V shed 7 bases and J 2 bases; nucleotides not matched to a gene: 8. The germline CDR1 and CDR2 sequences are SGHRS and YFSETQ.

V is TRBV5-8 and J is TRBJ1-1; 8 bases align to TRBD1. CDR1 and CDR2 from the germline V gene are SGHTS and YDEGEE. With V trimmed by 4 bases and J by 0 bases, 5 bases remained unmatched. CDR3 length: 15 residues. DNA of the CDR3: TGTGCCAGCAGCACGGGACAGGTAATGAACACTGAAGCTTTCTTT. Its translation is CASSTGQVMNTEAFF.

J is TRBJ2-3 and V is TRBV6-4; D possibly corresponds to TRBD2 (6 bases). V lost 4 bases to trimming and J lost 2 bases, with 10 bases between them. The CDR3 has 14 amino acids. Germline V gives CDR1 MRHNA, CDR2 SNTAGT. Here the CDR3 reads CASSVAGSTDTQYF. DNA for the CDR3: TGTGCCAGCAGTGTGGCGGGATCCACAGATACGCAGTATTTT.

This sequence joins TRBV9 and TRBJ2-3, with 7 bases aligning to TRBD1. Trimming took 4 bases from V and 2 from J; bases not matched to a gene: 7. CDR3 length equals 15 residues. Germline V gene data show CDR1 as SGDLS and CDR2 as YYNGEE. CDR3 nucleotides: TGTGCCAGCAGCAACAGGGGTCAACCCACAGATACGCAGTATTTT. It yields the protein CASSNRGQPTDTQYF.

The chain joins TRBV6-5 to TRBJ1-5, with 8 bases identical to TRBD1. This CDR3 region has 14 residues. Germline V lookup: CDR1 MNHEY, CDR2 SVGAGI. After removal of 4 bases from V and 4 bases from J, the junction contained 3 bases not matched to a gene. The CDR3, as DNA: TGTGCCAGCAGTTCAGGGGGCCCAAATCAGCCCCAGCATTTT. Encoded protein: CASSSGGPNQPQHF.